This T cell receptor (beta chain) was identified in a study of blood T cells in healthy people across ages. General study points: Older age coincided with a roughly linear decline in TCR beta diversity per million T cells.

The amount of total RNA extracted per sample was at least 5 micrograms. The CDR3 totals 16 residues. Germline values: CDR1 MNHNS, CDR2 SASEGT. Trimming stripped 0 bases from V and 3 bases from J, with 11 bases between. A second about 6 to 12 cycle PCR used barcoded and J-beta primers. Samples each returned at least 2.5 million CDR3-containing paired-end reads. TCRdb re-called the 5' RACE reads through MiXCR, storing one row per CDR3 protein. The data hold 1.2 million to 1.5 million distinct CDR3 sequences, with 59% observed a single time. On this clonotype itself: Its antigen is not identified.

The chain has TRBV6-1 and TRBJ2-2; D is possibly TRBD1 or TRBD2 (5 bases each). The receptor was derived from a man younger than 30 in good health. Sequenced input: blood. CDR3 bases: TGTGCCAGCAGTGAAGCGGGGGACCCCTACACCGGGGAGCTGTTTTTT. The encoded protein is CASSEAGDPYTGELFF.